This T cell receptor (beta chain) was identified in a study of T cell repertoires in cytomegalovirus infection. Across the whole study: Public TCR beta signature analysis indicated the presence of both CMV infection and matching HLA type. Study-wide results and caveats: Summed public TCR beta family frequency identified CMV carriers bearing the relevant HLA. HLA-C-restricted TCR beta clonotypes specific for CMV led the ex vivo response.

This clonotype occurred many times. Its antigen remains unknown. Trimming took 8 bases from V and 0 from J, leaving 11 bases between them. The CDR3 is 13 residues long. From germline, CDR1 is MDHEN and CDR2 SYDVKM. TCRdb re-analysed the reads in MiXCR, keeping a single row per CDR3 protein. The top ten clones hold 10% of a sample with about 490,000 distinct CDR3 sequences, about 11% of them seen once. The source of this sequence is a human donor in good health (CMV status not recorded). Some clones in this sample may be carry-over from other donors' samples. This chain links TRBV28 with TRBJ2-7, with D tentatively TRBD2 (5 bases). The sequencing input was PBMCs. This chain's CDR3 is CASRTASSYEQYF. The CDR3 DNA reads as TGTGCCAGCCGGACTGCGAGCTCCTACGAGCAGTACTTC. Drawing the rest from reference TRBV28 and TRBJ2-7, the complete variable domain is DVKVTQSSRYLVKRTGEKVFLECVQDMDHENMFWYRQDPGLGLRLIYFSYDVKMKEKGDIPEGYSVSREKKERFSLILESASTNQTSMYLCASRTASSYEQYFGPGTRLTVT.